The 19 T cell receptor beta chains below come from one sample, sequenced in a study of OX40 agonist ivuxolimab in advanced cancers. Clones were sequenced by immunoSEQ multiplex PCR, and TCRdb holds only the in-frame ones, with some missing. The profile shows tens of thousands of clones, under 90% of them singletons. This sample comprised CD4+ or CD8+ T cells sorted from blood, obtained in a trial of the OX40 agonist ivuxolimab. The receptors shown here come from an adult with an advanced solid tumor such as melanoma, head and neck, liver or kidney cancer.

The CDR3 nucleotides read TGTGCCAGCACTAGCGGTTACGAGCAGTACTTC. Translation: CASTSGYEQYF. V and J are TRBV6-6 and TRBJ2-7, with 7 bases fitting TRBD2. The CDR3 has 11 amino acids. V dropped 7 bases and J dropped 4; count of bases not matched to a gene: 1. Germline V gene data show CDR1 as MNHNY and CDR2 as SVGAGI (reference sequence).

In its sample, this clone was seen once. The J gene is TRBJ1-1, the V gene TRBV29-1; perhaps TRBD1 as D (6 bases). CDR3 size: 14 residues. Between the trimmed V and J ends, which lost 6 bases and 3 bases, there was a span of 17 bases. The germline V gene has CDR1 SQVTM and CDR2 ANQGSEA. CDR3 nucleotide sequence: TGCAGCGTACCCTTTACAGGGTTGGACACTGAAGCTTTCTTT. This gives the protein CSVPFTGLDTEAFF.

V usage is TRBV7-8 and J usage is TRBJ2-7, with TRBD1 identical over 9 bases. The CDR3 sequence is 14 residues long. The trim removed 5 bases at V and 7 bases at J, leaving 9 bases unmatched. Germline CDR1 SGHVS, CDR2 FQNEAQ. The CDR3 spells CASSPTGGAGEQYF. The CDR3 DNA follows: TGTGCCAGCAGCCCTACAGGGGGCGCGGGGGAGCAGTACTTC.

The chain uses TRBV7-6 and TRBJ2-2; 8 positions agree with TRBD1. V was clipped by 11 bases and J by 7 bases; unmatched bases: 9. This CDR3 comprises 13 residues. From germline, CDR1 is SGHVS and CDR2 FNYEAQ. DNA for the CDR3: TGTGCCTCTCGGCAGGGGGCATTCGGGGAGCTGTTTTTT. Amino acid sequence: CASRQGAFGELFF. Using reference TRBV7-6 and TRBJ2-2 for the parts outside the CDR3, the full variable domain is GAGVSQSPRYKVTKRGQDVALRCDPISGHVSLYWYRQALGQGPEFLTYFNYEAQQDKSGLPNDRFSAERPEGSISTLTIQRTEQRDSAMYRCASRQGAFGELFFGEGSRLTVL.

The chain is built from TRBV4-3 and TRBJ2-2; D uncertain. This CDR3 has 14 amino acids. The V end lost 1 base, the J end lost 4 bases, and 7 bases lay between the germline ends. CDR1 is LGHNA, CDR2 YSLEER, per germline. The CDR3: CASSQAESTGELFF. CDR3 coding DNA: TGCGCCAGCAGCCAAGCAGAATCCACCGGGGAGCTGTTTTTT.

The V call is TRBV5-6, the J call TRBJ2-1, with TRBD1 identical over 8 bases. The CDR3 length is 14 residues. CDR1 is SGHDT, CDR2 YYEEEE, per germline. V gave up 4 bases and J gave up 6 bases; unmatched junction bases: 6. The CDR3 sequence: CASSEQGVSNEQFF. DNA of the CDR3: TGTGCCAGCAGCGAACAGGGGGTCTCCAATGAGCAGTTCTTC.

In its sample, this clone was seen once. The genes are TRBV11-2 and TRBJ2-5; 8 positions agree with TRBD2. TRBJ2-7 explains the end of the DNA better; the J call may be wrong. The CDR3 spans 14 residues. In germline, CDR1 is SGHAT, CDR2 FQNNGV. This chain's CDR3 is CASSSGLGSYEQYF. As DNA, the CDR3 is TGTGCCAGCAGCTCGGGACTAGGGAGTTACGAGCAGTACTTC.

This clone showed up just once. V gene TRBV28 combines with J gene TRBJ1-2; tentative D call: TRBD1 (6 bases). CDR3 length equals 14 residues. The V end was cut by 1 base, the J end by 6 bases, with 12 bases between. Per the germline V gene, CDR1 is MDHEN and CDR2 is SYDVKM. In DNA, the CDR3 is TGTGCCAGCAGTTTATTTTTACAGGGCGATGGCTACACCTTC. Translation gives CASSLFLQGDGYTF.

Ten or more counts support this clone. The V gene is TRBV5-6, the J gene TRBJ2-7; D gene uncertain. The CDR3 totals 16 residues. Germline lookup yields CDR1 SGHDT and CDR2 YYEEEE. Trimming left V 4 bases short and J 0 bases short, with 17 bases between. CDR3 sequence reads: CASSPDFPRSSYEQYF. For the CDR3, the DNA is TGTGCCAGCAGCCCCGACTTCCCCAGGAGCTCCTACGAGCAGTACTTC.

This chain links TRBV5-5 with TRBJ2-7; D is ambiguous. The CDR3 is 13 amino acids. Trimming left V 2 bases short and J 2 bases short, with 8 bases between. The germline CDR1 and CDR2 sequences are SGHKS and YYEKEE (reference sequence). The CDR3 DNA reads TGTGCCAGCAGCTTCGGCAGCCCCTACGAGCAGTACTTC. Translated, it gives CASSFGSPYEQYF.

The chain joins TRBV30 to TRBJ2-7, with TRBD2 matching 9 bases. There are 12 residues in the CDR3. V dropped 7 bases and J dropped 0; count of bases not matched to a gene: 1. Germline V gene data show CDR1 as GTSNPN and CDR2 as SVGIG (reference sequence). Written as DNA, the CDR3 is TGTGCCTTGGGACTAGCCTCCTACGAGCAGTACTTC. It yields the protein CALGLASYEQYF.

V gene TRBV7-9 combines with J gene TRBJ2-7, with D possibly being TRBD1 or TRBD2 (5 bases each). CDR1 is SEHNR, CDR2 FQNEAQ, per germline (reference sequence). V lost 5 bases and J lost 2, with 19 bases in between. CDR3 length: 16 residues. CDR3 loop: CASSLSDGTAAYEQYF. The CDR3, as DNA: TGTGCCAGCAGCCTATCAGACGGGACCGCGGCCTACGAGCAGTACTTC.

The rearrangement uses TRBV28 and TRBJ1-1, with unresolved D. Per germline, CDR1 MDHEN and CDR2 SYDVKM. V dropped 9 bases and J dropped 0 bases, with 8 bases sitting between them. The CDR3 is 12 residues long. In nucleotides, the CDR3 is TGTGCCAGTTGTCCTATGAACACTGAAGCTTTCTTT. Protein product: CASCPMNTEAFF.

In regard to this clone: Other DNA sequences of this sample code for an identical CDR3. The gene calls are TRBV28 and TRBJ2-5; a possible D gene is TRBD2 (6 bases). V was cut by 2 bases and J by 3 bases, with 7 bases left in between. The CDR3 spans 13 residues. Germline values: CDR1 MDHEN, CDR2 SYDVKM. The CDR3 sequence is CASSLGGEETQYF. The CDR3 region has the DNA TGTGCCAGCAGTTTAGGAGGGGAAGAGACCCAGTACTTC.

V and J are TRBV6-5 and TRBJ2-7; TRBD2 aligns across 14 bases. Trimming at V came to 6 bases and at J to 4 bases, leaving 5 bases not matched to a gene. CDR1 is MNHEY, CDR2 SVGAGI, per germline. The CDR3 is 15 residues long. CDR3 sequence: CASRQGTSGSYEQYF. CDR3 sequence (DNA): TGTGCCAGCAGACAAGGGACTAGCGGGAGTTACGAGCAGTACTTC.

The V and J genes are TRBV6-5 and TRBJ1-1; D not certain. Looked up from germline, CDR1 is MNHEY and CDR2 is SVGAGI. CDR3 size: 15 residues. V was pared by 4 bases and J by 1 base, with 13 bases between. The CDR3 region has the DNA TGTGCCAGCAGTTTATATATGTACTCGAACACTGAAGCTTTCTTT. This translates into CASSLYMYSNTEAFF.

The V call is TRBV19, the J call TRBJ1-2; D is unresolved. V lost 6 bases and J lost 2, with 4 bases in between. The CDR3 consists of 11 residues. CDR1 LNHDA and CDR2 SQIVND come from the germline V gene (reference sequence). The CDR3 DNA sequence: TGTGCCAGTAGATGGAACTATGGCTACACCTTC. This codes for CASRWNYGYTF.

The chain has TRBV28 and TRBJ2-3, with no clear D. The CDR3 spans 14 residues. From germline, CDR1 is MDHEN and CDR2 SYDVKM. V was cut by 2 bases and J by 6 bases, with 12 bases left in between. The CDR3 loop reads CASSLASALDTQYF. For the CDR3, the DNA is TGTGCCAGCAGTTTAGCGTCTGCCCTTGATACGCAGTATTTT.

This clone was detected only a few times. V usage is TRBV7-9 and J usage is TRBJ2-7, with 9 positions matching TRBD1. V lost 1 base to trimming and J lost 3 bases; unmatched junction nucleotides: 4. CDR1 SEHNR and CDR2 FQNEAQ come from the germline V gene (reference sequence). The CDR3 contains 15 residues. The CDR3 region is CASSLGQGVSYEQYF. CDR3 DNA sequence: TGTGCCAGCAGCTTAGGACAGGGGGTGAGCTACGAGCAGTACTTC.